This TCR beta chain emerged from a study of Graves' ophthalmopathy and Graves' hyperthyroidism. The starting material, more than 8 ml of fresh peripheral blood, provided the PBMCs. The CDR3 runs 14 residues. Between the trimmed V and J ends, which lost 0 bases and 8 bases, there was a span of 11 bases. CDR1 and CDR2 (germline): SGHDT, YYEEEE. Amplified TCR beta CDR3 regions were obtained using RNA transcripts as template. An initial RT-PCR round employing HTBI primers preceded a second-round multiplex PCR. Using its own MiXCR run on the multiplex PCR reads, TCRdb lists one record per CDR3 protein. The sample contains over 650,000 distinct CDR3 sequences, 35% to 45% of which appear only once.

The clonotype comes from an adult man with Graves' ophthalmopathy. The chain carries TRBV5-6 and TRBJ2-2; D ambiguous. Sequenced: peripheral blood. CDR3 nucleotide sequence: TGTGCCAGCAGCTTGGTTTGGAATTCGGGGGAGCTGTTTTTT. Its protein is CASSLVWNSGELFF.